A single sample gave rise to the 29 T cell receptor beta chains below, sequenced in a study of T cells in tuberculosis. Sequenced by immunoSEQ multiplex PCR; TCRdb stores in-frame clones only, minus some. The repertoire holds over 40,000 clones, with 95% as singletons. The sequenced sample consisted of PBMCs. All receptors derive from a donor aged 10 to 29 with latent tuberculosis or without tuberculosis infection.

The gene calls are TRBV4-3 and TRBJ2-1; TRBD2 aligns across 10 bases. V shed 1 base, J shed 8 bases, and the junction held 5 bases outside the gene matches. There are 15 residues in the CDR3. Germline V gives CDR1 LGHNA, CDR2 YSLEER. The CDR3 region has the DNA TGCGCCAGCAGCCAAGGGACTAGCGGACGCGATGAGCAGTTCTTC. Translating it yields CASSQGTSGRDEQFF.

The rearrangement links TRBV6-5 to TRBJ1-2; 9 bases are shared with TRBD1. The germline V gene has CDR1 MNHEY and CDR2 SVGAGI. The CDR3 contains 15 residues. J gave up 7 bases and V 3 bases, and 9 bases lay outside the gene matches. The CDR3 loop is CASSYVSTGGSGYTF. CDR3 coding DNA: TGTGCCAGCAGTTATGTCTCAACAGGGGGCAGTGGCTACACCTTC.

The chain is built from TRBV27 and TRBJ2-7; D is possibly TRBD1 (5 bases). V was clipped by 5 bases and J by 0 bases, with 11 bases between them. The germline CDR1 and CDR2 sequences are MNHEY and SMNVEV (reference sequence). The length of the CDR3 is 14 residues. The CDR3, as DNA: TGTGCCAGCAGTGCGGACACTCGCTCCTACGAGCAGTACTTC. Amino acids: CASSADTRSYEQYF.

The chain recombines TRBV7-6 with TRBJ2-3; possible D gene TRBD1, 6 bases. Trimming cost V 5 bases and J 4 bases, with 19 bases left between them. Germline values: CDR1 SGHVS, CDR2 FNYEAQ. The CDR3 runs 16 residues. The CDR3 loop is CASSRRTAIIADTQYF. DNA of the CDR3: TGTGCCAGCAGCCGCAGGACAGCCATTATCGCAGATACGCAGTATTTT.

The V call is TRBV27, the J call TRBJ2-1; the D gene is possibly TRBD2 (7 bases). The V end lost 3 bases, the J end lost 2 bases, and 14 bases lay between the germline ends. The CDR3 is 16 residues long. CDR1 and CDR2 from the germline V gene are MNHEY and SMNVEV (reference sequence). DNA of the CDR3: TGTGCCAGCAGTTTTCTACGGGGGGCCACCTACAATGAGCAGTTCTTC. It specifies CASSFLRGATYNEQFF.

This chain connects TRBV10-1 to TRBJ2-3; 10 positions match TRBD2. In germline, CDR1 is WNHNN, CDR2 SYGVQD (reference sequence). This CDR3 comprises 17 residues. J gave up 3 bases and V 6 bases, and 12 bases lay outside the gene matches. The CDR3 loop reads CASRGIAGGQWTDTQYF. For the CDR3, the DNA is TGCGCCAGCAGGGGGATAGCGGGGGGCCAGTGGACAGATACGCAGTATTTT.

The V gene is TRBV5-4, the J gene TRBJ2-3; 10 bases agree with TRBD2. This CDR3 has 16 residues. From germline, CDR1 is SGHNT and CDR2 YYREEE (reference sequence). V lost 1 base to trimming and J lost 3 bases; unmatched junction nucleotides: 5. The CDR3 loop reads CASSLISGGSTDTQYF. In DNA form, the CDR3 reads TGTGCCAGCAGCTTGATTAGCGGGGGGTCAACAGATACGCAGTATTTT.

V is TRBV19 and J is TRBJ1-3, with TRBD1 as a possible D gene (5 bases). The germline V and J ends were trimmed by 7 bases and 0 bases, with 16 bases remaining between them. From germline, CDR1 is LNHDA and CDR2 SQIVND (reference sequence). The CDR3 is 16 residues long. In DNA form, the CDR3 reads TGTGCCAGTATGCCGTCAGGGTGGGGCTCTGGAAACACCATATATTTT. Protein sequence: CASMPSGWGSGNTIYF.

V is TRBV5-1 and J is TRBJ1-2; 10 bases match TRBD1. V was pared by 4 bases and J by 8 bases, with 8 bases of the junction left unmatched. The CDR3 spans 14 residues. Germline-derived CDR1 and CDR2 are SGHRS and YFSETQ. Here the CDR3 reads CASSPGQGVYGYTF. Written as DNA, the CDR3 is TGCGCCAGCAGCCCCGGACAGGGGGTTTACGGCTACACCTTC.

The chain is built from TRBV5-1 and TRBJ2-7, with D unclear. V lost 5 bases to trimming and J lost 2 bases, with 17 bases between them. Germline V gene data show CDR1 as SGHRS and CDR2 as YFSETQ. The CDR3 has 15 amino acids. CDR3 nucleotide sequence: TGCGCCAGCAGGGCAGACTCACCTTTGACCTACGAGCAGTACTTC. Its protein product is CASRADSPLTYEQYF. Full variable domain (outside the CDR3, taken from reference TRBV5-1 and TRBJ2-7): KAGVTQTPRYLIKTRGQQVTLSCSPISGHRSVSWYQQTPGQGLQFLFEYFSETQRNKGNFPGRFSGRQFSNSRSEMNVSTLELGDSALYLCASRADSPLTYEQYFGPGTRLTVT.

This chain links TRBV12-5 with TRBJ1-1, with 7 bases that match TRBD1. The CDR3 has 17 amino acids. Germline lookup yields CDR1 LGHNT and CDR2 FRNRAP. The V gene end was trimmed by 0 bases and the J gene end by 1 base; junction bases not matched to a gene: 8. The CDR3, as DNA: TGTGCTAGTGGTTTGGTACTTGGGACAGAGAAGAACACTGAAGCTTTCTTT. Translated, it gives CASGLVLGTEKNTEAFF.

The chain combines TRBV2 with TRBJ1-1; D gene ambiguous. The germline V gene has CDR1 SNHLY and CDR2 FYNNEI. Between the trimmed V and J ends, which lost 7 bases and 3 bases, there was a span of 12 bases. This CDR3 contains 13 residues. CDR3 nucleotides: TGTGCCAGCAAAACACCCGGGGACACTGAAGCTTTCTTT. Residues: CASKTPGDTEAFF.

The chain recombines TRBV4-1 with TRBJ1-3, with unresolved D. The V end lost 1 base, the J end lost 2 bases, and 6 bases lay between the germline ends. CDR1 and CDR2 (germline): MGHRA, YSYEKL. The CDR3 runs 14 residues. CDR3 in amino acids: CASSQVVAGNTIYF. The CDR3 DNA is TGCGCCAGCAGCCAAGTAGTTGCTGGAAACACCATATATTTT.

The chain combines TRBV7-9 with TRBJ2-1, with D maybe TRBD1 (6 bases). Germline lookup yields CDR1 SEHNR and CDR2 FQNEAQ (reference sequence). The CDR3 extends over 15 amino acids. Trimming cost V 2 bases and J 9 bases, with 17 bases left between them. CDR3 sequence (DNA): TGTGCCAGCAGCTTAAATATGGGGGCCCACAGTGAGCAGTTCTTC. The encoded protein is CASSLNMGAHSEQFF.

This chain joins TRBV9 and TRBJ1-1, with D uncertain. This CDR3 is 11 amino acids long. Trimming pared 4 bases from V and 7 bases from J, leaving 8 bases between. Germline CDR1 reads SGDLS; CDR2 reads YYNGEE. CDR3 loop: CASSSSGEAFF. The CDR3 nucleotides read TGTGCCAGCAGCTCCTCAGGTGAAGCTTTCTTT.

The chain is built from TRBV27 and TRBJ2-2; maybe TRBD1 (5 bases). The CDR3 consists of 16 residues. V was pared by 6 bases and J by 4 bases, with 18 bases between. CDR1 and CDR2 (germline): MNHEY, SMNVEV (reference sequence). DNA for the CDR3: TGTGCCAGCAGAAGCCTTCTAGGGGCCGGCACCGGGGAGCTGTTTTTT. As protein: CASRSLLGAGTGELFF.

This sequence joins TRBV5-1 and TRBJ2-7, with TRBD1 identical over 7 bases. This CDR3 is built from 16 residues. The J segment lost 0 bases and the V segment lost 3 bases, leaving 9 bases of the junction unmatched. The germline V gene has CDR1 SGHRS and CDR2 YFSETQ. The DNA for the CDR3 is TGCGCCAGCAGCTCTACGACAGGGTTAATCTCCTACGAGCAGTACTTC. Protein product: CASSSTTGLISYEQYF. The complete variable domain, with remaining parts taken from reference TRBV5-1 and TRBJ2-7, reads KAGVTQTPRYLIKTRGQQVTLSCSPISGHRSVSWYQQTPGQGLQFLFEYFSETQRNKGNFPGRFSGRQFSNSRSEMNVSTLELGDSALYLCASSSTTGLISYEQYFGPGTRLTVT.

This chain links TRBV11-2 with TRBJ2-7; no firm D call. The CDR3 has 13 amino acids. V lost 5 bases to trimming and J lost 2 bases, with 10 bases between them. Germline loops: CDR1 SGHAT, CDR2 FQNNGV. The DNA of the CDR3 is TGTGCCAGCAGCCAGCTAGTTACCTACGAGCAGTACTTC. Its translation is CASSQLVTYEQYF.

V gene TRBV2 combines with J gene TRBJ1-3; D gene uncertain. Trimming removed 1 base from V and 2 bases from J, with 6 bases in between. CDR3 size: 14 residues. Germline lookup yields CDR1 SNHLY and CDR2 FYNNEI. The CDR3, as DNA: TGTGCCAGCAGTGAAGGCGGAGCTGGAAACACCATATATTTT. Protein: CASSEGGAGNTIYF.

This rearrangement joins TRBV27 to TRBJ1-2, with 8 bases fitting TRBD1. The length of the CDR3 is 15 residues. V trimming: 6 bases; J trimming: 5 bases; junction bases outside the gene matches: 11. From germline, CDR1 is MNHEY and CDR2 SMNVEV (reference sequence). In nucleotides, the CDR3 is TGTGCCAGCAGCCACGGACAGGGAGTTAGGTATGGCTACACCTTC. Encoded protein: CASSHGQGVRYGYTF.

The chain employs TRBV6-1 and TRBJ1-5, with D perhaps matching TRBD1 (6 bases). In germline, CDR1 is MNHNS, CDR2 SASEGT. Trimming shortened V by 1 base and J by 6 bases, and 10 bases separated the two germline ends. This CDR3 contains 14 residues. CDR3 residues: CASSEVPGAQPQHF. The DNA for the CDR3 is TGTGCCAGCAGTGAAGTCCCAGGGGCTCAGCCCCAGCATTTT.

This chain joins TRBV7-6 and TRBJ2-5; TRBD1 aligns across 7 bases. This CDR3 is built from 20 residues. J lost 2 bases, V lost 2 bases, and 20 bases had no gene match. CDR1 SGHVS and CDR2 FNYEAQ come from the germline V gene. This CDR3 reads CASSLNRFTPGQTKQETQYF. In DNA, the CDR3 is TGTGCCAGCAGCTTAAATCGTTTTACTCCGGGACAGACTAAACAAGAGACCCAGTACTTC. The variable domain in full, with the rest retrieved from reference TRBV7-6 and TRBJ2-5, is GAGVSQSPRYKVTKRGQDVALRCDPISGHVSLYWYRQALGQGPEFLTYFNYEAQQDKSGLPNDRFSAERPEGSISTLTIQRTEQRDSAMYRCASSLNRFTPGQTKQETQYFGPGTRLLVL.

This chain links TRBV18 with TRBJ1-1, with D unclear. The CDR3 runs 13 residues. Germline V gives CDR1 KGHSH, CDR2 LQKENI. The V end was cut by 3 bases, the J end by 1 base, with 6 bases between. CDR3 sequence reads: CASSPAGNTEAFF. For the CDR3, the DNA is TGTGCCAGCTCACCCGCAGGGAACACTGAAGCTTTCTTT.

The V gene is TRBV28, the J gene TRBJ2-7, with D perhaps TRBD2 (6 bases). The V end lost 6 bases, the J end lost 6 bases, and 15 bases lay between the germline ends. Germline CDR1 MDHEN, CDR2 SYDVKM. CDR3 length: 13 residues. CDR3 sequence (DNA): TGTGCCAGCAGCCCGGGACTGACCAGCGAGCAGTACTTC. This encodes CASSPGLTSEQYF.

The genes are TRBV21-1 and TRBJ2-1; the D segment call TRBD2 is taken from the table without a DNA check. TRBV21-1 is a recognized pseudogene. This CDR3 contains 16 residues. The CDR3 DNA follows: TGTGCCAGCAGCACCCCCAGCGGGGGGGCCTCCAATGAGCAGTTCTTC. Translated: CASSTPSGGASNEQFF.

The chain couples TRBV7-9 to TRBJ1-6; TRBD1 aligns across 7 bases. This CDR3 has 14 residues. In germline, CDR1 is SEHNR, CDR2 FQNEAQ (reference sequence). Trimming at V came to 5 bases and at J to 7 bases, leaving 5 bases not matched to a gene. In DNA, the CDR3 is TGTGCCAGCAGCCTAGGGACAGCCAATTCACCCCTCCACTTT. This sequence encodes CASSLGTANSPLHF.

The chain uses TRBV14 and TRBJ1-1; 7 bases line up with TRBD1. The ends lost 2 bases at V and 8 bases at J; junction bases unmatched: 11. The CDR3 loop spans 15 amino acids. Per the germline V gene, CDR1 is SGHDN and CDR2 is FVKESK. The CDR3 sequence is CASSQLLAGGTEAFF. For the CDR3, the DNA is TGTGCCAGCAGCCAACTTTTGGCAGGGGGAACCGAAGCTTTCTTT.

The CDR3 protein is CASSAGTGSYGYTF. The CDR3 coding sequence is TGTGCCAGCAGTGCCGGGACAGGGAGCTATGGCTACACCTTC. The chain employs TRBV6-5 and TRBJ1-2, with 9 nucleotides matching TRBD1. J lost 4 bases, V lost 5 bases, and 5 bases had no gene match. Germline V gives CDR1 MNHEY, CDR2 SVGAGI. The CDR3 runs 14 residues.

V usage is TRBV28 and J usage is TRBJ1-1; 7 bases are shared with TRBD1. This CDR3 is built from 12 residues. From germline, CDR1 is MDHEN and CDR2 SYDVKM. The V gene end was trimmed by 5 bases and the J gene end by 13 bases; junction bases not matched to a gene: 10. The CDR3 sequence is CASSPPGQEGFF. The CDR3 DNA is TGTGCCAGCAGTCCCCCCGGACAGGAGGGTTTCTTT.